This T cell receptor (beta chain) appears in the sequencing data of a study of monozygotic twins with inflammatory bowel disease. General study findings and limits: The inverse Simpson measure of TCRbeta diversity was lower in IBD patients than in healthy co-twins. Lower sharing of clonotypes with other individuals was seen in IBD patients than in healthy twins. This was most marked in patients showing signs of disease activity. Varied immunosuppressive treatments among patients may have increased repertoire variability.

Turning to this clonotype: Its specificity is unknown.

TCRdb re-called the 5' RACE reads and shows each CDR3 protein once, DNA omitted. The table lists approximately 160,000 distinct CDR3 sequences. Blood, about 2.5 ml, was drawn per donor. This receptor was taken from a human donor with ulcerative colitis or Crohn's disease, or a healthy co-twin of an affected twin (not recorded which). The sample was blood.

CDR3 in amino acids: CASRSLTGTGELFF. V is TRBV7-6 and J is TRBJ2-2; the TCRdb call, TRBD2, lacks DNA for checking. Germline V gene data show CDR1 as SGHVS and CDR2 as FNYEAQ. This CDR3 is built from 14 residues.